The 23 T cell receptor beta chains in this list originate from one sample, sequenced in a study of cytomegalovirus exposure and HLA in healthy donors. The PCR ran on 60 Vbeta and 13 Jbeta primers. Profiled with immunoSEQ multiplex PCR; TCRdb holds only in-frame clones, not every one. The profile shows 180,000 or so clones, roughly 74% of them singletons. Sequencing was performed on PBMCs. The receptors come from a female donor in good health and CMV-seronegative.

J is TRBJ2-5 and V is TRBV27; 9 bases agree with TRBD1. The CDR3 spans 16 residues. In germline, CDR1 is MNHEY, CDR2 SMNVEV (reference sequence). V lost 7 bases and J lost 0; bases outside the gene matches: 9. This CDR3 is CASTSLGQGYQETQYF. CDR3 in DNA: TGTGCCAGCACATCTCTGGGACAGGGATACCAAGAGACCCAGTACTTC.

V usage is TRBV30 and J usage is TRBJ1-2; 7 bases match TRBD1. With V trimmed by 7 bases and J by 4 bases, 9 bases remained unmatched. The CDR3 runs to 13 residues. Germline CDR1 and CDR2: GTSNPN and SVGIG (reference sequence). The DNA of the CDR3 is TGTGCCTACCCGGGACAGCAGTCCTATGGCTACACCTTC. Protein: CAYPGQQSYGYTF.

The DNA of the CDR3 is TGCGCCAGCGGGCCCGGTGCGGGGGGCGGCCAAGATACGCAGTATTTT. Protein: CASGPGAGGGQDTQYF. This chain joins TRBV5-1 and TRBJ2-3, with 8 bases lining up with TRBD2. V trimming: 7 bases; J trimming: 5 bases; junction bases outside the gene matches: 15. The germline V gene has CDR1 SGHRS and CDR2 YFSETQ. This CDR3 has 16 residues.

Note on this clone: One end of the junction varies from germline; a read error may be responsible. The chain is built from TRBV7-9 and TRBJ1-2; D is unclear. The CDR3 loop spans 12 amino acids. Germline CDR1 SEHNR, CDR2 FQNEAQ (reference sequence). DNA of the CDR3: TGTTCCAGCGGCCAGGAGGTTCATGGCTACACCTTC. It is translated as CSSGQEVHGYTF.

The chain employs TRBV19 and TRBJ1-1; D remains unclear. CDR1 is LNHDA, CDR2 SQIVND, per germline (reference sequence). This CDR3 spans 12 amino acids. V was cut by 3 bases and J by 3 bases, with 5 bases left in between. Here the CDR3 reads CASSISDTEAFF. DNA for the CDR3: TGTGCCAGTAGTATTTCCGACACTGAAGCTTTCTTT. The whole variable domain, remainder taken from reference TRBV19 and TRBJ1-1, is DGGITQSPKYLFRKEGQNVTLSCEQNLNHDAMYWYRQDPGQGLRLIYYSQIVNDFQKGDIAEGYSVSREKKESFPLTVTSAQKNPTAFYLCASSISDTEAFFGQGTRLTVV.

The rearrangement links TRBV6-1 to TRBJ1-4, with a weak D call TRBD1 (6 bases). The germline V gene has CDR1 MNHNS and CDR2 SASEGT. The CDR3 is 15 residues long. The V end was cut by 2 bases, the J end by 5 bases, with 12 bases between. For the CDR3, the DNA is TGTGCCAGCAGTGAAATAGGGGGTGGGAATGAAAAACTGTTTTTT. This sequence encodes CASSEIGGGNEKLFF.

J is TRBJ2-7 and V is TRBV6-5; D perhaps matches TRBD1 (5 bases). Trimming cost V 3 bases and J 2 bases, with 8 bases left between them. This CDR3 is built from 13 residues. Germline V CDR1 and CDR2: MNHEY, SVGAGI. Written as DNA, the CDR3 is TGTGCCAGCAGTTATCAGGGAACCTACGAGCAGTACTTC. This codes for CASSYQGTYEQYF.

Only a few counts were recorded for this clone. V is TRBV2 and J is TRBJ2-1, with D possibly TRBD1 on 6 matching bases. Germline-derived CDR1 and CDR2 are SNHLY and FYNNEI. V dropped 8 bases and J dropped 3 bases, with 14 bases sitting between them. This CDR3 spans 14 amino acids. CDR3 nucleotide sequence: TGTGCCAGCGGGGGCGGAATTTTCTACAATGAGCAGTTCTTC. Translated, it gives CASGGGIFYNEQFF.

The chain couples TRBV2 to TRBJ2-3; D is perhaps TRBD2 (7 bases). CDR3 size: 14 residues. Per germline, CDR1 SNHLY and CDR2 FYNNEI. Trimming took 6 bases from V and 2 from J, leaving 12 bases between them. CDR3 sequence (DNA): TGTGCCAGCAGGGGGGGGGCCGACACAGATACGCAGTATTTT. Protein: CASRGGADTDTQYF.

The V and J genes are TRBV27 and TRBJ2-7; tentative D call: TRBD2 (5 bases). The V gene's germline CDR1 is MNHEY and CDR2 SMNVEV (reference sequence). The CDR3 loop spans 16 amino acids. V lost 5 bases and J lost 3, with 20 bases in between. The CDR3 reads CASSPLQEALDYEQYF. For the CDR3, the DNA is TGTGCCAGCAGTCCCCTTCAGGAGGCCCTTGACTACGAGCAGTACTTC.

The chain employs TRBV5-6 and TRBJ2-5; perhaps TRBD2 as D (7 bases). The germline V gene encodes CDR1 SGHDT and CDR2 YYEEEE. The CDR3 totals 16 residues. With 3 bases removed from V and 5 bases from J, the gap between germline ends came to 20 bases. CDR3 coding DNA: TGTGCCAGCAGCTCGGGGGCCGGGGGGAAGGCGGAGACCCAGTACTTC. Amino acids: CASSSGAGGKAETQYF.

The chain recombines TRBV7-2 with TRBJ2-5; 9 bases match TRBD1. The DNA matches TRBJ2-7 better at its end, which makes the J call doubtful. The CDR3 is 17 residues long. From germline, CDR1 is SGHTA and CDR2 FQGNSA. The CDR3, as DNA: TGTGCCAGCAGCTTAGGGGGGACAGGGTGGACGATGTACGAGCAGTACTTC. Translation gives CASSLGGTGWTMYEQYF.

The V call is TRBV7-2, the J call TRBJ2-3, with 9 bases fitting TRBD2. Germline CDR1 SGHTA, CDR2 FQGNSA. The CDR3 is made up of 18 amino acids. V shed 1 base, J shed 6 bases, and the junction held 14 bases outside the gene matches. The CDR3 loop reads CASSLEGLAGPQADTQYF. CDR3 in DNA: TGTGCCAGCAGCTTAGAGGGTCTAGCGGGACCCCAAGCGGATACGCAGTATTTT.

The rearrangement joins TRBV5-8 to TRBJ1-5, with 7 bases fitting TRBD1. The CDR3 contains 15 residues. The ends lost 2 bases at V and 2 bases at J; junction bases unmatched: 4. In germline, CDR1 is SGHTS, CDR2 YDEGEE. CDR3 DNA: TGTGCCAGCAGCTTAGAGGGGGCTGGCAATCAGCCCCAGCATTTT. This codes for CASSLEGAGNQPQHF.

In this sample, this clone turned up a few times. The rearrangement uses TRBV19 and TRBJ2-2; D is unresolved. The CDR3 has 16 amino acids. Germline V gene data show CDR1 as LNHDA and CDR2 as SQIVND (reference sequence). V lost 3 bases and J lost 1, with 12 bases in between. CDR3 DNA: TGTGCCAGTAGTATGGCTGTGAATATGAACACCGGGGAGCTGTTTTTT. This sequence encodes CASSMAVNMNTGELFF.

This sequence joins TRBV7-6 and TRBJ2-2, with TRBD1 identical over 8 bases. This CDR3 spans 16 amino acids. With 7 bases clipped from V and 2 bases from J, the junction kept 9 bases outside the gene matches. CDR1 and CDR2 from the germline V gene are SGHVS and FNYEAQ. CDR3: CASTSTGGHNTGELFF. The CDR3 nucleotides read TGTGCCAGCACCTCAACAGGGGGTCATAACACCGGGGAGCTGTTTTTT.

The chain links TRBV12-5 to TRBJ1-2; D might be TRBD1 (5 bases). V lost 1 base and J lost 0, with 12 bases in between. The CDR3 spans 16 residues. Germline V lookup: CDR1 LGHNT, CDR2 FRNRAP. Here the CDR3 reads CASGLDGEGPNYGYTF. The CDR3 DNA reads TGTGCTAGTGGTTTGGACGGGGAGGGACCTAACTATGGCTACACCTTC.

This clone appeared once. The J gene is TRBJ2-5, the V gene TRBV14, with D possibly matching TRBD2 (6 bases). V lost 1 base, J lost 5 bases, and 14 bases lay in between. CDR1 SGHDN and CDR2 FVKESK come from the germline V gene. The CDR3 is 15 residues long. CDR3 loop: CASSQAWGGLETQYF. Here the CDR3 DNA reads TGTGCCAGCAGCCAAGCATGGGGAGGCCTCGAGACCCAGTACTTC.

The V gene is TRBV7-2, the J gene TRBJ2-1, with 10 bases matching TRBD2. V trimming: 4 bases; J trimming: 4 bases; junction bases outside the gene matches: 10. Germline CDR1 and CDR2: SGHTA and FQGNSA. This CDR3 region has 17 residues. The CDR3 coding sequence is TGTGCCAGCAGCTCGTGGGGAAGCGGGAGGGGTTACAATGAGCAGTTCTTC. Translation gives CASSSWGSGRGYNEQFF.

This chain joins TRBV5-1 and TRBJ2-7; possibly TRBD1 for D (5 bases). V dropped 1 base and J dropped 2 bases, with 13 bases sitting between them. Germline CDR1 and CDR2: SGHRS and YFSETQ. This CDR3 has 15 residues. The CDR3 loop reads CASSLLPDSPYEQYF. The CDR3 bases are TGCGCCAGCAGCTTGTTACCCGACAGTCCCTACGAGCAGTACTTC.

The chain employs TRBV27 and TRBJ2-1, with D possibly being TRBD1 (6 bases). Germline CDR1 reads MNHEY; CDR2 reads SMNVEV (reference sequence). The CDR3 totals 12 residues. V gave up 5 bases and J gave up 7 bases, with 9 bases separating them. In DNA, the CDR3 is TGTGCCAGCAGTCTTAGGGGGAATGAGCAGTTCTTC. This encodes CASSLRGNEQFF.

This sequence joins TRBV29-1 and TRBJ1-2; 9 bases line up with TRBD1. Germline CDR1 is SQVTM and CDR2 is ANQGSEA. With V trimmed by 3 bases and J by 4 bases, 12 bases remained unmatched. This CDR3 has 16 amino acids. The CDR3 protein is CSVDGTGTGMLYGYTF. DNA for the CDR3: TGCAGCGTTGATGGGACAGGGACAGGAATGCTCTATGGCTACACCTTC.

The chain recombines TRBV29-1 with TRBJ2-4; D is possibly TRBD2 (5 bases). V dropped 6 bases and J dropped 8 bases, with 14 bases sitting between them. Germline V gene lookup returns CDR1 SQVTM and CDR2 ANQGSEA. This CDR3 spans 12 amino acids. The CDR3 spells CSVIGVRDIQYF. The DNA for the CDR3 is TGCAGCGTAATCGGGGTTCGGGACATTCAGTACTTC. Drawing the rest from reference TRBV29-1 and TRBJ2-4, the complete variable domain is SAVISQKPSRDICQRGTSLTIQCQVDSQVTMMFWYRQQPGQSLTLIATANQGSEATYESGFVIDKFPISRPNLTFSTLTVSNMSPEDSSIYLCSVIGVRDIQYFGAGTRLSVL.